The entry that follows covers one TCR beta chain sequence. The PCR used 60 Vbeta and 13 Jbeta primers. The table came from immunoSEQ multiplex PCR; TCRdb's copy has only in-frame clones and leaves some out. There are around 120,000 clones in the sample; about 68% occur only once, and more than 8% lies in the top ten. This record belongs to a study of cytomegalovirus exposure and HLA in healthy donors. For the study at large: Tens of millions of unique TCRs from HLA-typed donors were held in an early release of data.

Germline V CDR1 and CDR2: MNHEY, SMNVEV (reference sequence). The CDR3 has 17 amino acids. V was clipped by 5 bases and J by 7 bases; unmatched bases: 13. The rearrangement uses TRBV27 and TRBJ2-7, with TRBD2 matching 14 bases. The sample taken for sequencing was PBMCs. The sequence derives from a woman in her forties in good health and CMV-seropositive. CDR3 sequence (DNA): TGTGCCAGCAGTCCGCAGACTAGCGGGAGGGCCGTTTGGGAGCAGTACTTC. Translated: CASSPQTSGRAVWEQYF.